A selection of T cell receptor beta chains follows, all from one sample in a study of CD8+ T cells in alopecia areata. Generated by immunoSEQ multiplex PCR, the TCRdb table keeps only in-frame clones and is missing some. Here the sample spans about 180,000 clones, 50% to 60% being singletons. The source was CD4+ T cells sorted from blood, collected at week 0. The receptors originated from a human donor with alopecia areata. CDR3s include the opening cysteine and the closing phenylalanine or tryptophan. A D gene is named only where the DNA matches it firmly. Rows may omit the clone size; those that give it use once, few, many or a size class.

NA | TRBJ2-7 | TRBV15 | NA | CATSRDNYEQYF | TGTGCCACCAGCAGGGACAACTACGAGCAGTACTTC
NA | TRBJ2-1 | TRBV5-1 | NA | CASSYLENNEQFF | TGCGCCAGCAGCTACCTAGAAAACAATGAGCAGTTCTTC
NA | TRBJ1-4 | TRBV6-5 | NA | CASSPDMSEKLFF | TGTGCCAGCAGTCCGGACATGAGTGAAAAACTGTTTTTT
NA | TRBJ2-5 | TRBV6-1 | NA | CASSEARQLLYF | TGTGCCAGCAGTGAAGCGCGGCAACTCCTGTACTTC
NA | TRBJ1-2 | TRBV20-1 | TRBD1 | CSVDRAYGYTF | TGCAGTGTGGACAGGGCCTATGGCTACACCTTC
NA | TRBJ1-5 | TRBV29-1 | NA | CSVAESGRDQPQHF | TGCAGCGTTGCGGAGTCCGGGAGGGATCAGCCCCAGCATTTT
NA | TRBJ1-1 | TRBV18 | TRBD1 | CASSPEKPGQGASGAFF | TGTGCCAGCTCACCAGAGAAGCCGGGACAGGGGGCCTCAGGAGCTTTCTTT
NA | TRBJ2-2 | TRBV7-8 | TRBD1 | CASSAGQVSNTGELFF | TGTGCCAGCAGCGCCGGACAGGTCTCGAACACCGGGGAGCTGTTTTTT
NA | TRBJ2-1 | TRBV4-1 | NA | CASSLTGTSPYNEQFF | TGCGCCAGCAGCCTTACAGGGACGAGTCCCTACAATGAGCAGTTCTTC
NA | TRBJ2-1 | TRBV5-1 | NA | CASSLGGIKSSYNEQFF | TGCGCCAGCAGCTTGGGAGGAATTAAGAGCTCCTACAATGAGCAGTTCTTC
few | TRBJ1-1 | TRBV29-1 | NA | CSVEESAGNTEAFF | TGCAGCGTTGAAGAGTCGGCGGGGAACACTGAAGCTTTCTTT
NA | TRBJ1-2 | TRBV7-9 | NA | CASSFPAIRNYGYTF | TGTGCCAGCAGCTTCCCCGCTATAAGGAACTATGGCTACACCTTC
NA | TRBJ2-7 | TRBV19 | NA | CASSIGPGRTTYEQYF | TGTGCCAGTAGTATAGGTCCCGGGCGGACTACCTACGAGCAGTACTTC
few | TRBJ2-3 | TRBV11-2 | TRBD1 | CASSLWAGGADTQYF | TGTGCCAGCAGCTTATGGGCAGGGGGCGCCGATACGCAGTATTTT
once | TRBJ2-3 | TRBV7-9 | NA | CASSHRGSAPSTDTQYF | TGTGCCAGCAGCCACCGCGGCAGCGCACCTAGCACAGATACGCAGTATTTT
NA | TRBJ2-2 | TRBV4-1 | TRBD2 | CASSRLSGGTGELFF | TGCGCCAGCAGCCGGTTATCGGGGGGCACCGGGGAGCTGTTTTTT
NA | TRBJ1-1 | TRBV12-5 | NA | CASGLVQASRSEAFF | TGTGCTAGTGGTTTGGTTCAGGCGTCCCGCTCCGAAGCTTTCTTT
NA | TRBJ1-1 | TRBV29-1 | TRBD1 | CSVQGQLMNTEAFF | TGCAGCGTCCAGGGACAGCTTATGAACACTGAAGCTTTCTTT
NA | TRBJ2-7 | TRBV10-3 | NA | CAISRDGPYEQYF | TGTGCCATCAGCCGGGACGGGCCCTACGAGCAGTACTTC
few | TRBJ2-3 | TRBV30 | TRBD2 | CAWSIPPSGGRPSTDTQYF | TGTGCCTGGAGTATCCCCCCTAGCGGGGGGCGACCTAGCACAGATACGCAGTATTTT
NA | TRBJ2-1 | TRBV29-1 | TRBD1 | CSVERADRGAPNEQFF | TGCAGCGTTGAAAGGGCAGACAGGGGGGCTCCCAATGAGCAGTTCTTC
NA | TRBJ2-5 | TRBV29-1 | NA | CSVIQGPRETQYF | TGCAGCGTTATTCAGGGGCCCCGGGAGACCCAGTACTTC
few | TRBJ2-3 | TRBV4-1 | TRBD1 | CASSQETKTGTGPPNTQYF | TGCGCCAGCAGCCAGGAAACTAAAACCGGGACAGGGCCGCCGAATACGCAGTATTTT
NA | TRBJ1-2 | TRBV6-6 | NA | CASSYIGQIDHYGYTF | TGTGCCAGCAGTTATATTGGACAGATCGACCACTATGGCTACACCTTC
NA | TRBJ2-7 | TRBV30 | TRBD2 | CAWSGRGGLYEQYF | TGTGCCTGGAGTGGACGGGGGGGCCTTTACGAGCAGTACTTC
NA | TRBJ2-7 | TRBV19 | TRBD1 | CASSIDRDEQYF | TGTGCCAGTAGTATTGACAGGGACGAGCAGTACTTC
NA | TRBJ2-5 | TRBV9 | NA | CASSPRWGQETQYF | TGTGCCAGCAGCCCTCGTTGGGGACAAGAGACCCAGTACTTC
few | TRBJ1-1 | TRBV25-1 | NA | CASSGVRDTEAFF | TGTGCCAGCAGTGGGGTGAGGGACACTGAAGCTTTCTTT
NA | TRBJ2-7 | TRBV11-2 | NA | CASSLLFVNYEQYF | TGTGCCAGCAGCTTATTATTTGTTAATTACGAGCAGTACTTC
NA | TRBJ1-2 | TRBV4-1 | NA | CASSQDGSAGRYGYTF | TGCGCCAGCAGCCAAGACGGTTCGGCAGGACGCTATGGCTACACCTTC
NA | TRBJ2-3 | TRBV11-2 | NA | CASSPGATDTQYF | TGTGCCAGCAGCCCGGGGGCCACAGATACGCAGTATTTT
NA | TRBJ2-7 | TRBV10-3 | NA | CAITQGRGYEQYF | TGTGCCATCACTCAGGGAAGGGGCTACGAGCAGTACTTC
NA | TRBJ1-2 | TRBV5-1 | NA | CASSLMRGYYGYTF | TGCGCCAGCAGCTTGATGCGGGGCTACTATGGCTACACCTTC
NA | TRBJ2-5 | TRBV7-9 | NA | CASTGQTQYF | TGTGCCAGCACGGGCCAGACCCAGTACTTC
NA | TRBJ1-1 | TRBV15 | TRBD1 | CATSRDRQGTEAFF | TGTGCCACCAGCAGAGATCGACAGGGCACTGAAGCTTTCTTT
once | TRBJ1-5 | TRBV4-2 | NA | CASSPGGPPNQPQHF | TGTGCCAGCAGCCCAGGAGGGCCCCCTAATCAGCCCCAGCATTTT
few | TRBJ1-1 | TRBV23-1 | NA | CASNNGTLNTEAFF | TGCGCCAGCAACAACGGGACACTGAACACTGAAGCTTTCTTT
NA | TRBJ2-6 | TRBV29-1 | NA | CSVEDLGVGANVLTF | TGCAGCGTTGAAGATCTGGGGGTAGGGGCCAACGTCCTGACTTTC
NA | TRBJ1-5 | TRBV30 | NA | CAWSDGSASQPQHF | TGTGCCTGGAGTGATGGGTCAGCGTCTCAGCCCCAGCATTTT
NA | TRBJ2-3 | TRBV29-1 | NA | CSVDYGRTDTQYF | TGCAGCGTTGATTACGGACGGACAGATACGCAGTATTTT